The TCR beta chain under discussion was sequenced for a study of Graves' ophthalmopathy and Graves' hyperthyroidism. The sequenced template was RNA, covering the TCR beta CDR3 region. An opening RT-PCR round employed HTBI primers and preceded a second-round multiplex PCR. TCRdb ran MiXCR on the multiplex PCR reads and lists one entry per CDR3 protein. The top ten clones hold more than 2.5% of a sample with hundreds of thousands of distinct CDR3 sequences, roughly two fifths of them seen once. The sequence was collected from an adult man with Graves' ophthalmopathy. The sequencing input was peripheral blood.

CDR3 region: CASSQTGEWSPLHF. In nucleotides, the CDR3 is TGTGCCAGCAGCCAGACAGGGGAATGGTCACCCCTCCACTTT. V usage is TRBV10-3 and J usage is TRBJ1-6; 8 nucleotides agree with TRBD1. The CDR3 sequence is 14 residues long. V was clipped by 10 bases and J by 10 bases; unmatched bases: 12. Germline V CDR1 and CDR2: ENHRY, SYGVKD.